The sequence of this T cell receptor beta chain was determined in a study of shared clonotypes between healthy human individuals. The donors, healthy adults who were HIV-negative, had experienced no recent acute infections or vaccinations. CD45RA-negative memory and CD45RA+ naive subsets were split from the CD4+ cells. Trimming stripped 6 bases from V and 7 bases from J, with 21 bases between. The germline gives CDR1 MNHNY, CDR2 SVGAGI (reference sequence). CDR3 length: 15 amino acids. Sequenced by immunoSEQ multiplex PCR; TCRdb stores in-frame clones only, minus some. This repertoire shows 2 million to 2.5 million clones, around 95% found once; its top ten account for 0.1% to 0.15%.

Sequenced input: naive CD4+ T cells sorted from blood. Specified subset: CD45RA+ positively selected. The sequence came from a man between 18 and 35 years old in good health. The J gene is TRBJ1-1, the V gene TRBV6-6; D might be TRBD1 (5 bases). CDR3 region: CASSPRDRARDEAFF. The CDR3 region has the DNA TGTGCCAGCAGCCCCAGGGACCGGGCCAGAGATGAAGCTTTCTTT.